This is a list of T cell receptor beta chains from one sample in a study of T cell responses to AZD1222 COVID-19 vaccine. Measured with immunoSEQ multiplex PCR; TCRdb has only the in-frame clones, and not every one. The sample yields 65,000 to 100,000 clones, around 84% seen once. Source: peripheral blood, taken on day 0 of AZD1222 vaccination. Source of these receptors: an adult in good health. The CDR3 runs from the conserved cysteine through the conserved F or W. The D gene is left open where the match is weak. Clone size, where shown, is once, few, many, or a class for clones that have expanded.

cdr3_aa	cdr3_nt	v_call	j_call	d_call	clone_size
CAWTSLTNTEAFF	TGTGCCTGGACTTCACTGACGAACACTGAAGCTTTCTTT	TRBV30	TRBJ1-1	-	-
CASSSGHPYNEQFF	TGCGCCAGCAGCTCAGGACACCCCTACAATGAGCAGTTCTTC	TRBV5-1	TRBJ2-1	-	-
CASSSTGGAGNTIYF	TGTGCCAGTAGTAGCACAGGGGGAGCTGGAAACACCATATATTTT	TRBV19	TRBJ1-3	TRBD1	-
CASSERGGWTGAAGELFF	TGTGCCAGCAGTGAAAGGGGGGGCTGGACAGGGGCCGCCGGGGAGCTGTTTTTT	TRBV2	TRBJ2-2	TRBD1	-
CASSSWGPETQYF	TGTGCCAGCAGCTCCTGGGGTCCAGAGACCCAGTACTTC	TRBV7-9	TRBJ2-5	-	once
CASSEGGGTNYEQYF	TGTGCCAGCAGTGAAGGCGGGGGGACCAACTACGAGCAGTACTTC	TRBV6-1	TRBJ2-7	TRBD2	once
CASSRDREDNNEQFF	TGTGCCAGCAGCCGCGACAGGGAGGATAACAATGAGCAGTTCTTC	TRBV7-2	TRBJ2-1	-	few
CASSWTGVSNQPQHF	TGTGCCAGTAGTTGGACAGGGGTTAGCAATCAGCCCCAGCATTTT	TRBV19	TRBJ1-5	TRBD1	-
CASSVGTGDGEKLFF	TGTGCCAGCAGCGTAGGGACAGGGGATGGTGAAAAACTGTTTTTT	TRBV9	TRBJ1-4	TRBD1	-
CASSPRQGRIPLTGELFF	TGTGCCAGCAGCCCCAGACAGGGACGAATCCCCCTAACCGGGGAGCTGTTTTTT	TRBV5-6	TRBJ2-2	TRBD1	-
CASSESRVSSYEQYF	TGCGCCAGCAGTGAGTCGAGGGTCAGCTCCTACGAGCAGTACTTC	TRBV10-1	TRBJ2-7	-	-
CASSPGTGNRGYTF	TGTGCCAGCAGCCCCGGGACAGGAAACCGTGGCTACACCTTC	TRBV5-6	TRBJ1-2	TRBD1	-
CASSTPTSGSRNEQFF	TGTGCCAGTAGTACCCCTACTAGCGGGAGTAGGAATGAGCAGTTCTTC	TRBV19	TRBJ2-1	TRBD2	few
CASSNRGPAYEQYF	TGTGCCAGCAGCAACCGGGGGCCCGCCTACGAGCAGTACTTC	TRBV6-5	TRBJ2-7	-	-
CASSSPDRGIGYTF	TGTGCCAGCAGCTCGCCCGACAGGGGGATTGGCTACACCTTC	TRBV5-4	TRBJ1-2	TRBD1	-
CAWSASGGLYNEQFF	TGTGCCTGGTCAGCGAGCGGGGGGCTCTACAATGAGCAGTTCTTC	TRBV30	TRBJ2-1	TRBD2	-
CASSEGHTNTEAFF	TGTGCCAGCAGTGAGGGACATACTAACACTGAAGCTTTCTTT	TRBV25-1	TRBJ1-1	-	-
CSASEAGKDQPQHF	TGCAGTGCTAGTGAGGCAGGGAAGGATCAGCCCCAGCATTTT	TRBV20-1	TRBJ1-5	-	once
CASSPAETQYF	TGTGCCAGCAGCCCCGCGGAGACCCAGTACTTC	TRBV11-2	TRBJ2-5	-	-
CASSQDQNTQYF	TGTGCCAGCAGCCAAGACCAAAATACGCAGTATTTT	TRBV4-2	TRBJ2-3	-	-
CASSLRLENSPLHF	TGTGCCAGCAGTCTCCGACTGGAAAATTCACCCCTCCACTTT	TRBV28	TRBJ1-6	-	-
CASSIDGDRDETQYF	TGTGCCAGTAGTATAGATGGGGACAGGGACGAGACCCAGTACTTC	TRBV19	TRBJ2-5	TRBD1	few
CASGPPKGGETEAFF	TGTGCTAGTGGTCCCCCAAAGGGGGGAGAGACTGAAGCTTTCTTT	TRBV12-5	TRBJ1-1	-	-
CASTRYGEKENIQYF	TGTGCCAGCACCAGATATGGGGAGAAAGAAAACATTCAGTACTTC	TRBV6-5	TRBJ2-4	-	-
CASSGDVRSGYTF	TGTGCCAGCAGCGGGGACGTTCGCTCTGGCTACACCTTC	TRBV3-1/TRBV3-2	TRBJ1-2	-	-
CASSQDPPGLAGNQETQYF	TGTGCCAGCAGCCAAGATCCCCCGGGACTAGCGGGGAACCAAGAGACCCAGTACTTC	TRBV14	TRBJ2-5	TRBD2	-
CASSVELVGNEQFF	TGTGCCAGTAGTGTAGAACTAGTAGGCAATGAGCAGTTCTTC	TRBV19	TRBJ2-1	-	-
CASSADYTDTQYF	TGTGCCAGCAGCGCCGACTACACAGATACGCAGTATTTT	TRBV7-6	TRBJ2-3	-	-
CASTEPGQSMNTEAFF	TGTGCCAGTACCGAACCGGGACAGAGCATGAACACTGAAGCTTTCTTT	TRBV19	TRBJ1-1	TRBD1	-
CSASPTSNYEQYF	TGCAGTGCTAGTCCGACTAGCAACTACGAGCAGTACTTC	TRBV20-1	TRBJ2-7	TRBD2	-
CASSGGLAGKNTGELFF	TGCGCCAGCAGTGGAGGATTAGCGGGAAAGAACACCGGGGAGCTGTTTTTT	TRBV10-1	TRBJ2-2	TRBD2	-
CASSQHGGGATDTQYF	TGTGCCAGCAGCCAGCACGGCGGGGGGGCCACAGATACGCAGTATTTT	TRBV11-2	TRBJ2-3	TRBD2	-
CASGRKWELFF	TGTGCCAGCGGGAGGAAGTGGGAGCTGTTTTTT	TRBV27	TRBJ2-2	-	-
CAWSGGPGGVNTEAFF	TGTGCCTGGAGTGGGGGCCCCGGCGGGGTGAACACTGAAGCTTTCTTT	TRBV30	TRBJ1-1	-	-
CASSQAGVSGNSPLHF	TGTGCCAGCAGCCAAGCGGGGGTGTCGGGAAATTCACCCCTCCACTTT	TRBV3-1/TRBV3-2	TRBJ1-6	-	-
CASSSRGGYTF	TGTGCCAGCAGCTCGAGGGGGGGCTACACCTTC	TRBV11-2	TRBJ1-2	-	-
CASSLEASGSFNEQFF	TGTGCCAGCAGCTTAGAGGCTAGCGGCTCTTTTAATGAGCAGTTCTTC	TRBV7-9	TRBJ2-1	TRBD2	once
CAWSHRGGHYEQYF	TGTGCCTGGAGTCACCGGGGGGGCCACTACGAGCAGTACTTC	TRBV30	TRBJ2-7	TRBD2	-
CASSLDRKNEQYF	TGTGCCAGCAGCTTGGACAGGAAGAACGAGCAGTACTTC	TRBV5-4	TRBJ2-7	-	-
CASSSTGSTEAFF	TGTGCCAGCAGCTCGACAGGGAGCACTGAAGCTTTCTTT	TRBV7-8	TRBJ1-1	TRBD1	-